The 26 T cell receptor beta chains reported below all come from one sample, sequenced in a study of cytomegalovirus exposure and HLA in healthy donors. Primers: 60 Vbeta forward and 13 Jbeta reverse. Using immunoSEQ multiplex PCR, the repertoire was profiled, and TCRdb retains in-frame clones only, with some absent. The sample lists fewer than 350,000 clones; 80% to 90% were seen once. The sequenced material came from PBMCs. The source is a young woman in good health and CMV-seronegative.

The J gene is TRBJ1-5, the V gene TRBV27, with D perhaps matching TRBD1 (5 bases). The CDR3 consists of 15 residues. Looked up from germline, CDR1 is MNHEY and CDR2 is SMNVEV (reference sequence). Trimming took off 0 bases at V and 7 bases at J, with 13 bases between the two ends. This chain's CDR3 is CASSLSRGPDQPQHF. The CDR3 DNA is TGTGCCAGCAGTTTATCGCGGGGCCCGGACCAGCCCCAGCATTTT.

The chain links TRBV11-2 to TRBJ2-7, with 7 bases identical to TRBD2. The CDR3 is 14 amino acids. The V gene end was trimmed by 0 bases and the J gene end by 7 bases; junction bases not matched to a gene: 6. Looked up from germline, CDR1 is SGHAT and CDR2 is FQNNGV. This chain's CDR3 is CASSLDGLGWEQYF. In DNA, the CDR3 is TGTGCCAGCAGCTTAGACGGACTAGGATGGGAGCAGTACTTC.

The chain carries TRBV2 and TRBJ1-5, with TRBD1 matching 9 bases. This CDR3 region has 16 residues. Looked up from germline, CDR1 is SNHLY and CDR2 is FYNNEI. After removal of 2 bases from V and 4 bases from J, the junction contained 6 bases not matched to a gene. DNA of the CDR3: TGTGCCAGCAGTGAAAGGGGACAGGGAGGGAATCAGCCCCAGCATTTT. Encoded protein: CASSERGQGGNQPQHF.

The chain uses TRBV19 and TRBJ1-2; 9 bases agree with TRBD1. In germline, CDR1 is LNHDA, CDR2 SQIVND (reference sequence). The CDR3 is 14 residues long. V lost 4 bases and J lost 4; bases outside the gene matches: 4. This chain's CDR3 is CASSTTGGSYGYTF. The CDR3 bases are TGTGCCAGTAGTACTACAGGGGGCAGCTATGGCTACACCTTC.

Turning to this clone: The junction departs from the called germline gene at one end, perhaps through a read error. The V gene is TRBV7-9, the J gene TRBJ2-7; 14 bases agree with TRBD2. The CDR3 covers 17 residues. Looked up from germline, CDR1 is SEHNR and CDR2 is FQNEAQ (reference sequence). The CDR3 is CSSSLALGLAGGGEQYF. The CDR3, as DNA: TGTTCCAGCAGCTTAGCGCTTGGACTAGCGGGGGGCGGCGAGCAGTACTTC.

This chain joins TRBV15 and TRBJ2-7; 12 positions agree with TRBD2. V was pared by 8 bases and J by 0 bases, with 17 bases of the junction left unmatched. Germline CDR1 and CDR2: LNHNV and YYDKDF (reference sequence). The CDR3 is made up of 19 amino acids. CDR3 bases: TGTGCCACCGGAGGGGGTGGACTAGCGGGGCTGGAGAGCTCCTACGAGCAGTACTTC. Translated: CATGGGGLAGLESSYEQYF.

This chain links TRBV6-1 with TRBJ1-4, with D possibly being TRBD1 (5 bases). Deletions cut 1 base from V and 3 bases from J, with 9 bases between. Germline lookup yields CDR1 MNHNS and CDR2 SASEGT. The length of the CDR3 is 15 residues. In nucleotides, the CDR3 is TGTGCCAGCAGTGAAGATCCAGGGCCTAATGAAAAACTGTTTTTT. Translated, it gives CASSEDPGPNEKLFF.

The chain is built from TRBV5-1 and TRBJ2-7; no definite D call. V dropped 0 bases and J dropped 6 bases, with 10 bases sitting between them. The CDR3 has 13 amino acids. CDR1 SGHRS and CDR2 YFSETQ come from the germline V gene. For the CDR3, the DNA is TGCGCCAGCAGCTTGGGGGCTTTAGGCGAGCAGTACTTC. It codes for CASSLGALGEQYF.

The CDR3 is CASSVRGITDTQYF. CDR3 DNA sequence: TGTGCCAGCAGCGTTCGGGGGATCACAGATACGCAGTATTTT. The chain carries TRBV9 and TRBJ2-3, with D possibly TRBD2 on 6 matching bases. The CDR3 is made up of 14 amino acids. V lost 2 bases and J lost 2, with 9 bases in between. Germline loops: CDR1 SGDLS, CDR2 YYNGEE.

In regard to this clone: Additional DNA sequences in this sample encode the identical CDR3. The rearrangement joins TRBV6-5 to TRBJ2-7; 8 positions match TRBD1. Germline-derived CDR1 and CDR2 are MNHEY and SVGAGI. This CDR3 contains 13 residues. V gave up 6 bases and J gave up 4 bases; unmatched junction bases: 5. The CDR3 region is CASSLGQGYEQYF. CDR3 DNA sequence: TGTGCCAGCAGCCTCGGACAGGGATACGAGCAGTACTTC.

The chain employs TRBV5-4 and TRBJ2-2; 8 bases are a match to TRBD1. The V gene's germline CDR1 is SGHNT and CDR2 YYREEE (reference sequence). The CDR3 covers 13 residues. V lost 4 bases and J lost 6; bases outside the gene matches: 2. The CDR3 nucleotides read TGTGCCAGCAGCGAGACAGGGGCCGGGGAGCTGTTTTTT. It codes for CASSETGAGELFF. Combining the CDR3 with reference TRBV5-4 and TRBJ2-2 gives the whole variable domain ETGVTQSPTHLIKTRGQQVTLRCSSQSGHNTVSWYQQALGQGPQFIFQYYREEENGRGNFPPRFSGLQFPNYSSELNVNALELDDSALYLCASSETGAGELFFGEGSRLTVL.

The V and J genes are TRBV9 and TRBJ2-3, with TRBD2 matching over 8 bases. Unmatched junction bases numbered 11, after V lost 0 bases and J lost 2 bases. CDR3 size: 18 residues. Germline V gives CDR1 SGDLS, CDR2 YYNGEE. Written as DNA, the CDR3 is TGTGCCAGCAGCGTAGCTAGGACTAGCAACGGCCACACAGATACGCAGTATTTT. It yields the protein CASSVARTSNGHTDTQYF.

In the case of this clone: One end of the junction does not line up with germline, which may come from a read error. The chain joins TRBV7-9 to TRBJ1-2, with D maybe TRBD1 (5 bases). This CDR3 spans 13 amino acids. Germline assignment: CDR1 SEHNR and CDR2 FQNEAQ (reference sequence). CDR3 in amino acids: CSSSSQTVYGYTF. In DNA, the CDR3 is TGTTCCAGCAGCTCCCAGACAGTCTATGGCTACACCTTC.

J is TRBJ1-2 and V is TRBV30; possibly TRBD1 for D (6 bases). The CDR3 loop spans 14 amino acids. V lost 8 bases, J lost 4 bases, and 20 bases lay in between. The germline gives CDR1 GTSNPN, CDR2 SVGIG (reference sequence). The CDR3: CARTEGGGLYGYTF. Written as DNA, the CDR3 is TGTGCCCGGACGGAGGGCGGGGGCCTCTATGGCTACACCTTC.

The gene calls are TRBV5-6 and TRBJ2-5; tentatively, D is TRBD1 (5 bases). Trimming left V 3 bases short and J 2 bases short, with 8 bases between. The CDR3 sequence is 13 residues long. Germline values: CDR1 SGHDT, CDR2 YYEEEE. This CDR3 is CASSSDRQETQYF. The CDR3 DNA reads as TGTGCCAGCAGCTCCGACAGACAAGAGACCCAGTACTTC.

In the case of this clone: The junction shows a germline mismatch at one end, possibly a read error. The chain joins TRBV7-9 to TRBJ1-4; unclear D gene. Per the germline V gene, CDR1 is SEHNR and CDR2 is FQNEAQ (reference sequence). This CDR3 is 14 amino acids long. The CDR3 here is CSSSSSLGSRKLFF. CDR3 in DNA: TGTTCCAGCAGCTCTTCCCTCGGGTCGAGGAAACTGTTTTTT.

The chain links TRBV15 to TRBJ1-1, with D possibly matching TRBD1 (5 bases). CDR3 length equals 15 residues. Trimming stripped 0 bases from V and 6 bases from J, with 14 bases between. Per the germline V gene, CDR1 is LNHNV and CDR2 is YYDKDF (reference sequence). The CDR3 DNA sequence: TGTGCCACCAGCAGAGATCGGGAATGGGGGGCTGAAGCTTTCTTT. Amino acid sequence: CATSRDREWGAEAFF.

The chain links TRBV18 to TRBJ1-1; TRBD1 is a possible D gene (5 bases). This CDR3 region has 15 residues. CDR1 is KGHSH and CDR2 is LQKENI in the germline V gene. V was cut by 2 bases and J by 4 bases, with 14 bases left in between. CDR3 in DNA: TGTGCCAGCTCACCAGCGGGACCGGGGATCACTGAAGCTTTCTTT. Amino acids: CASSPAGPGITEAFF.

The rearrangement joins TRBV7-2 to TRBJ2-1; 12 bases line up with TRBD2. CDR1 is SGHTA and CDR2 is FQGNSA in the germline V gene. Germline trimming cut 5 bases from V and 1 base from J; bases unmatched to any gene: 6. The CDR3 extends over 17 amino acids. This CDR3 reads CASSPGLAGISYNEQFF. CDR3 DNA sequence: TGTGCCAGCAGCCCCGGACTAGCGGGGATATCCTACAATGAGCAGTTCTTC.

The chain links TRBV11-3 to TRBJ2-7, with D uncertain. CDR1 SGHNT and CDR2 YENEEA come from the germline V gene. This CDR3 spans 12 amino acids. The germline V and J ends were trimmed by 0 bases and 6 bases, with 6 bases remaining between them. As DNA, the CDR3 is TGTGCCAGCAGCTTAGATAGCCGCGAGCAGTACTTC. Its protein product is CASSLDSREQYF.

This clone turned up a few times. V is TRBV2 and J is TRBJ1-5; D is perhaps TRBD1 (6 bases). Trimming pared 3 bases from V and 1 base from J, leaving 10 bases between. The CDR3 has 15 residues. Germline loops: CDR1 SNHLY, CDR2 FYNNEI. The CDR3 is CASSDSRGSNQPQHF. The CDR3 coding sequence is TGTGCCAGCAGTGATTCCAGGGGAAGCAATCAGCCCCAGCATTTT.

The chain couples TRBV2 to TRBJ1-2; the D gene is possibly TRBD1 (5 bases). The germline V gene encodes CDR1 SNHLY and CDR2 FYNNEI. V was trimmed by 1 base and J by 4 bases, leaving 13 bases between them. CDR3 length equals 15 residues. DNA of the CDR3: TGTGCCAGCAGTGAAGAGGCCAGGGTCCCCTATGGCTACACCTTC. Translating gives CASSEEARVPYGYTF.

V gene TRBV10-1 combines with J gene TRBJ2-1; D is undetermined. CDR3 length equals 12 residues. V was pared by 4 bases and J by 9 bases, with 10 bases between. Per germline, CDR1 WNHNN and CDR2 SYGVQD (reference sequence). The CDR3 DNA reads as TGCGCCAGCAGTGGCGGTGGGTCTGAGCAGTTCTTC. Protein sequence: CASSGGGSEQFF.

In its sample, this clone was seen a few times. Distinct nucleotide sequences in the sample also encode this CDR3. This rearrangement joins TRBV5-1 to TRBJ2-5; TRBD2 matches at 13 bases. The CDR3 is 16 amino acids. J gave up 2 bases and V 0 bases, and 1 base lay outside the gene matches. Germline CDR1 reads SGHRS; CDR2 reads YFSETQ. CDR3 residues: CASSLGLAGGQETQYF. CDR3 bases: TGCGCCAGCAGCTTGGGACTAGCGGGGGGTCAAGAGACCCAGTACTTC. Filled out from reference TRBV5-1 and TRBJ2-5, the complete variable domain reads KAGVTQTPRYLIKTRGQQVTLSCSPISGHRSVSWYQQTPGQGLQFLFEYFSETQRNKGNFPGRFSGRQFSNSRSEMNVSTLELGDSALYLCASSLGLAGGQETQYFGPGTRLLVL.

This rearrangement joins TRBV2 to TRBJ1-1; 9 bases are shared with TRBD1. V gave up 4 bases and J gave up 12 bases; unmatched junction bases: 9. CDR3 length: 13 residues. CDR1 is SNHLY, CDR2 FYNNEI, per germline. The CDR3 DNA reads TGTGCCAGCAGTGCGGGGACAGGGCTTACGTCTTTCTTT. Translated: CASSAGTGLTSFF.

This clone appeared a single time. The chain joins TRBV29-1 to TRBJ1-2; D is possibly TRBD1 (5 bases). The CDR3 sequence is 11 residues long. V shed 3 bases and J shed 7 bases, with 9 bases lying between them. Germline lookup yields CDR1 SQVTM and CDR2 ANQGSEA. For the CDR3, the DNA is TGCAGCGTTGAGTCAAGGGGTGGCTACACCTTC. Protein sequence: CSVESRGGYTF. The full variable domain, rest sourced from reference TRBV29-1 and TRBJ1-2, is SAVISQKPSRDICQRGTSLTIQCQVDSQVTMMFWYRQQPGQSLTLIATANQGSEATYESGFVIDKFPISRPNLTFSTLTVSNMSPEDSSIYLCSVESRGGYTFGSGTRLTVV.